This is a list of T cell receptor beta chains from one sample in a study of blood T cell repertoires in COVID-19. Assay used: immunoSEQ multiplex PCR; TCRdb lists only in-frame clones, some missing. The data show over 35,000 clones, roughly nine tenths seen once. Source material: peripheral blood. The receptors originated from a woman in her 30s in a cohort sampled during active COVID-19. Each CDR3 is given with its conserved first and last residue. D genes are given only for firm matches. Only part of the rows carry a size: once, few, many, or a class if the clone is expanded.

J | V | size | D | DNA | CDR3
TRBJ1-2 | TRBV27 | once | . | TGTGCCAGCAGTTCCCTACTTGAAGGAGGCCCTAACTATGGCTACACCTTC | CASSSLLEGGPNYGYTF
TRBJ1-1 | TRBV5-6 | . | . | TGTGCCAGCAGCCCCTCCACCGGGGTCCAAGCCACTGAAGCTTTCTTT | CASSPSTGVQATEAFF
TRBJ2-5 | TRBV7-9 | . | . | TGTGCCAGCAGCTTAGGGCGGGGAGAGACCCAGTACTTC | CASSLGRGETQYF
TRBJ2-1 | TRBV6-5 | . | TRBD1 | TGTGCCAGCAGTTTCCGGCAGGGGGTCTCCTACAATGAGCAGTTCTTC | CASSFRQGVSYNEQFF
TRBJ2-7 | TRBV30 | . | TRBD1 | TGTGCCTGGAGTCCCAGGACAGGGGACTACGAGCAGTACTTC | CAWSPRTGDYEQYF
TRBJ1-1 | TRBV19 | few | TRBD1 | TGTGCCAGTAGTTTGCAGGGGGAATATGTGAACACTGAAGCTTTCTTT | CASSLQGEYVNTEAFF
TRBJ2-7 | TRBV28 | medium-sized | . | TGTGCCAGCAGTTTAGCCCCTAGAGGGAAGGAATACGAGCAGTACTTC | CASSLAPRGKEYEQYF
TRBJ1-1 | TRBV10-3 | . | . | TGTGCCATCAGTGAGTCGGTCGGGGGGACTGGGACTGAAGCTTTCTTT | CAISESVGGTGTEAFF
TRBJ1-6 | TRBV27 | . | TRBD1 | TGTGCCAGCAGTTTAGCGAGGTGGCAGGGGGATTCACCCCTCCACTTT | CASSLARWQGDSPLHF
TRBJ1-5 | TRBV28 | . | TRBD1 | TGTGCCAGCAGCCATCCAGGGGGCGAAAGCAATCAGCCCCAGCATTTT | CASSHPGGESNQPQHF
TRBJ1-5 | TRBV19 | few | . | TGTGCCAGTAGTTCAGTCAATAGCAATCAGCCCCAGCATTTT | CASSSVNSNQPQHF
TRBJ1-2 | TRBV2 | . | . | TGTGCCAGCAGGGGGGGACTTTTGAGAGGCTACACCTTC | CASRGGLLRGYTF
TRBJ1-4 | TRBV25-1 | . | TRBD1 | TGTGCCAGCAGTGAATACGACAGGGGCTTAGGCGAAAAACTGTTTTTT | CASSEYDRGLGEKLFF
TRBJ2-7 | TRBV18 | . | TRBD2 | TGTGCCAGCTCACCCCGGGCTAGCGGATCCTACGAGCAGTACTTC | CASSPRASGSYEQYF
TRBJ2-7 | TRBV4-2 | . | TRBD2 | TGTGCCAGCAGCCAAGAGGCTAGCGGGAGATACGAGCAGTACTTC | CASSQEASGRYEQYF
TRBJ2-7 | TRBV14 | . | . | TGTGCCAGCAGCCAAGGGCTAGCGATTTACTACGAGCAGTACTTC | CASSQGLAIYYEQYF
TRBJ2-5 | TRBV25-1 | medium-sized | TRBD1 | TGTGCCAGCAGTGAGAGAGGGGGCAAGGAGACCCAGTACTTC | CASSERGGKETQYF